Here is one T cell receptor beta chain with its context. The sample originates from a study of cytomegalovirus exposure and HLA in healthy donors. PCR primers comprised 60 Vbeta and 13 Jbeta primers. Profiled with immunoSEQ multiplex PCR; TCRdb holds only in-frame clones, not every one. Of about 140,000 clones listed, 76% are singletons. Germline V gene data show CDR1 as SEHNR and CDR2 as FQNEAQ (reference sequence). V trimming: 2 bases; J trimming: 2 bases; junction bases outside the gene matches: 3. The CDR3 spans 15 residues. The chain carries TRBV7-9 and TRBJ2-5; TRBD1 matches at 9 bases. The sequencing sample was made of PBMCs. This receptor was obtained from a man in his forties in good health and CMV-seronegative. CDR3 residues: CASSLPQGAQETQYF. CDR3 nucleotide sequence: TGTGCCAGCAGCTTACCACAGGGGGCTCAAGAGACCCAGTACTTC.